Shown below are 18 T cell receptor beta chains from a single sample sequenced in a study of glioma-infiltrating T cells after dendritic cell vaccination. The repertoire was sequenced with immunoSEQ multiplex PCR; TCRdb's copy has only in-frame clones and lacks some. The sample lists over 90,000 clones; more than 75% were seen once. The material sequenced was blood, taken before dendritic cell vaccination. Receptors originate from a human donor with glioblastoma.

The V call is TRBV7-3, the J call TRBJ2-1; D uncertain. The CDR3 has 12 residues. V was shortened by 1 base and J by 8 bases, with 6 bases between the two germline ends. The V gene's germline CDR1 is SGHTA and CDR2 FQGTGA. For the CDR3, the DNA is TGTGCCAGCAGCTTAAGGGCCGATGAGCAGTTCTTC. This codes for CASSLRADEQFF.

Only one count was recorded for this clone. The chain employs TRBV19 and TRBJ1-1, with D unclear. V dropped 8 bases and J dropped 0 bases, with 7 bases sitting between them. The CDR3 contains 12 residues. Germline V gene sequence: CDR1 LNHDA, CDR2 SQIVND (reference sequence). In DNA, the CDR3 is TGTGCCAGTCAGGATATGAACACTGAAGCTTTCTTT. Its translation: CASQDMNTEAFF.

CDR3 region: CASSSEGHPGDTQYF. CDR3 DNA sequence: TGCGCCAGCAGCTCCGAAGGCCACCCAGGAGATACGCAGTATTTT. The chain couples TRBV5-1 to TRBJ2-3; no clear D. The CDR3 has 15 amino acids. V gave up 3 bases and J gave up 5 bases, with 16 bases separating them. The germline V gene encodes CDR1 SGHRS and CDR2 YFSETQ. Using reference TRBV5-1 and TRBJ2-3 for the parts outside the CDR3, the full variable domain is KAGVTQTPRYLIKTRGQQVTLSCSPISGHRSVSWYQQTPGQGLQFLFEYFSETQRNKGNFPGRFSGRQFSNSRSEMNVSTLELGDSALYLCASSSEGHPGDTQYFGPGTRLTVL.

V usage is TRBV18 and J usage is TRBJ1-1; maybe TRBD1 (6 bases). CDR3 length: 13 amino acids. V dropped 6 bases and J dropped 1 base, with 9 bases sitting between them. Germline V gene sequence: CDR1 KGHSH, CDR2 LQKENI. CDR3 loop: CASSATGNTEAFF. In DNA, the CDR3 is TGTGCCAGCTCTGCGACAGGGAACACTGAAGCTTTCTTT.

V usage is TRBV2 and J usage is TRBJ1-6, with D unresolved. Germline loops: CDR1 SNHLY, CDR2 FYNNEI. This CDR3 is built from 18 residues. V lost 4 bases and J 6 bases, leaving 22 bases between the germline ends. The CDR3 sequence is CASSVPSMGSGFNSPLHF. The CDR3 coding sequence is TGTGCCAGCAGTGTTCCCTCTATGGGCTCGGGGTTTAATTCACCCCTCCACTTT. Combining the CDR3 with reference TRBV2 and TRBJ1-6 gives the whole variable domain EPEVTQTPSHQVTQMGQEVILRCVPISNHLYFYWYRQILGQKVEFLVSFYNNEISEKSEIFDDQFSVERPDGSNFTLKIRSTKLEDSAMYFCASSVPSMGSGFNSPLHFGNGTRLTVT.

The gene calls are TRBV19 and TRBJ1-5, with D hard to call. The V gene's germline CDR1 is LNHDA and CDR2 SQIVND (reference sequence). The CDR3 sequence is 16 residues long. The ends were cut back, 5 bases at V and 6 bases at J, with 20 bases in the middle. In DNA form, the CDR3 reads TGTGCCAGTAGTGCTCTCTTGGGCGGGTCTGGTCAGCCCCAGCATTTT. Its protein is CASSALLGGSGQPQHF.

This clone was detected only a few times. This chain links TRBV2 with TRBJ1-4, with 7 bases that match TRBD1. CDR3 length: 13 amino acids. From germline, CDR1 is SNHLY and CDR2 FYNNEI. The chain's CDR3 is CGGRRGQNEKLFF. The CDR3 nucleotides are TGTGGCGGGAGGAGGGGGCAGAATGAAAAACTGTTTTTT.

V is TRBV15 and J is TRBJ2-2; 9 nucleotides align to TRBD1. V lost 3 bases to trimming and J lost 3 bases; unmatched junction nucleotides: 5. Germline CDR1 LNHNV, CDR2 YYDKDF (reference sequence). This CDR3 comprises 16 residues. The DNA of the CDR3 is TGTGCCACCAGCAGGTACAGGGGGCGGGACACCGGGGAGCTGTTTTTT. It specifies CATSRYRGRDTGELFF.

The chain uses TRBV25-1 and TRBJ2-7, with TRBD1 identical over 10 bases. CDR3 length: 14 amino acids. Per the germline V gene, CDR1 is MGHDK and CDR2 is SYGVNS. V shed 4 bases and J 7 bases; nucleotides not matched to a gene: 7. CDR3 loop: CASSGQGATREQYF. The CDR3 DNA reads as TGTGCCAGCAGTGGACAGGGGGCCACGAGGGAGCAGTACTTC.

In this sample, this clone turned up a few times. The chain is built from TRBV6-1 and TRBJ2-7, with 8 bases identical to TRBD1. The ends lost 2 bases at V and 2 bases at J; junction bases unmatched: 11. The CDR3 is 17 residues long. Germline V gives CDR1 MNHNS, CDR2 SASEGT. The CDR3 reads CASSERVWDRSPYEQYF. Written as DNA, the CDR3 is TGTGCCAGCAGTGAAAGGGTGTGGGACAGGAGTCCCTACGAGCAGTACTTC.

This clone was detected only once. The chain carries TRBV27 and TRBJ2-2; TRBD2 agrees at 14 bases. The CDR3 consists of 17 residues. The V segment lost 6 bases and the J segment 5 bases; nucleotides outside the gene matches: 8. Germline assignment: CDR1 MNHEY and CDR2 SMNVEV (reference sequence). CDR3 residues: CASRVGLAGGRTGELFF. For the CDR3, the DNA is TGTGCCAGCAGGGTCGGACTAGCGGGAGGTCGGACCGGGGAGCTGTTTTTT.

This rearrangement joins TRBV5-4 to TRBJ2-3; weak D call: TRBD2 (6 bases). The CDR3 consists of 14 residues. Trimming removed 5 bases from V and 2 bases from J, with 12 bases in between. CDR1 is SGHNT, CDR2 YYREEE, per germline (reference sequence). CDR3: CASRGDFYTDTQYF. The CDR3, as DNA: TGTGCCAGCAGGGGGGACTTTTACACAGATACGCAGTATTTT.

The chain uses TRBV7-2 and TRBJ2-5; a possible D gene is TRBD2 (6 bases). V was clipped by 3 bases and J by 2 bases, with 13 bases between them. This CDR3 contains 15 residues. Germline V gene lookup returns CDR1 SGHTA and CDR2 FQGNSA. This CDR3 is CASSFGGTRQETQYF. In nucleotides, the CDR3 is TGTGCCAGCAGCTTCGGAGGGACGAGACAAGAGACCCAGTACTTC.

This clone was detected a few times. The chain is built from TRBV18 and TRBJ2-1; 7 bases match TRBD2. Germline CDR1 is KGHSH and CDR2 is LQKENI. With 3 bases clipped from V and 6 bases from J, the junction kept 8 bases outside the gene matches. This CDR3 has 15 residues. CDR3 amino acids: CASSPGLVGGNEQFF. The CDR3 nucleotides are TGTGCCAGCTCACCCGGACTAGTTGGTGGCAATGAGCAGTTCTTC.

This clone was seen only a few times. V usage is TRBV5-6 and J usage is TRBJ1-4, with D tentatively TRBD1 (6 bases). V was shortened by 2 bases and J by 7 bases, with 12 bases between the two germline ends. CDR1 SGHDT and CDR2 YYEEEE come from the germline V gene. This CDR3 has 14 amino acids. The CDR3 DNA follows: TGTGCCAGCAGCTTCACAGGGTTGGGTGAAAAACTGTTTTTT. This gives the protein CASSFTGLGEKLFF.

The chain employs TRBV5-4 and TRBJ2-5; TRBD1 might be the D (6 bases). In germline, CDR1 is SGHNT, CDR2 YYREEE (reference sequence). V gave up 10 bases and J gave up 5 bases, with 18 bases separating them. The CDR3 is 13 amino acids. CDR3 region: CAGQGPSSETQYF. The CDR3 nucleotides read TGTGCCGGCCAGGGGCCGTCTTCGGAGACCCAGTACTTC.

The V and J genes are TRBV5-1 and TRBJ2-1, with 10 bases aligning to TRBD1. The trim removed 4 bases at V and 8 bases at J, leaving 6 bases unmatched. Germline CDR1 reads SGHRS; CDR2 reads YFSETQ. This CDR3 spans 14 amino acids. The CDR3 sequence: CASSPGQGRDEQFF. The CDR3 region has the DNA TGCGCCAGCAGCCCGGGACAGGGGAGGGATGAGCAGTTCTTC.

The count of this clone is one. V and J are TRBV21-1 and TRBJ2-7; TRBD2 is the table's D call, not checked against the DNA. TRBV21-1 is a known pseudogene. The CDR3 is made up of 16 amino acids. The CDR3 DNA sequence: TGTGCCAGCAGCCCACCCAGCGGGAGGCCCGGTTGGGAGCAGTACTTC. This sequence encodes CASSPPSGRPGWEQYF.